The 26 T cell receptor beta chains given below trace back to one sample, sequenced in a study of cytomegalovirus exposure and HLA in healthy donors. PCR employed 60 Vbeta and 13 Jbeta primers. The table came from immunoSEQ multiplex PCR; TCRdb's copy has only in-frame clones and leaves some out. The table has 55,000 to 85,000 clones, around three quarters seen once. Sequencing input: PBMCs. The receptors derive from a man younger than 35 in good health and CMV-seropositive.

The chain links TRBV4-1 to TRBJ1-1; D is uncertain. Trimming pared 5 bases from V and 7 bases from J, leaving 11 bases between. This CDR3 region has 12 residues. Germline CDR1 is MGHRA and CDR2 is YSYEKL. This CDR3 is CASSFIGGEAFF. CDR3 bases: TGCGCCAGCAGCTTCATCGGTGGTGAAGCTTTCTTT.

This clone was counted only a few times. The chain links TRBV6-6 to TRBJ1-5; D remains ambiguous. The CDR3 loop spans 13 amino acids. In germline, CDR1 is MNHNY, CDR2 SVGAGI (reference sequence). Trimming left V 5 bases short and J 11 bases short, with 16 bases between. The CDR3 loop is CASSPETTRAQHF. The CDR3 nucleotides are TGTGCCAGCAGTCCCGAGACTACTAGGGCCCAGCATTTT.

The rearrangement links TRBV25-1 to TRBJ1-2; the match to TRBD1 covers 7 bases. Germline trimming cut 2 bases from V and 4 bases from J; bases unmatched to any gene: 7. This CDR3 region has 15 residues. Germline loops: CDR1 MGHDK, CDR2 SYGVNS. For the CDR3, the DNA is TGTGCCAGCAGTGAACCAGGGGGTTTGAGCTATGGCTACACCTTC. Residues: CASSEPGGLSYGYTF.

This chain uses TRBV13 with TRBJ2-7; weak D call: TRBD2 (7 bases). In germline, CDR1 is PRHDT, CDR2 FYEKMQ (reference sequence). V gave up 5 bases and J gave up 6 bases, with 17 bases separating them. This CDR3 spans 14 amino acids. CDR3 bases: TGTGCCAGCAGCAGGCCCGCGGGGGCGGCCGAGCAGTACTTC. It codes for CASSRPAGAAEQYF.

This sequence joins TRBV7-2 and TRBJ1-1; possibly TRBD1 for D (5 bases). The CDR3 is made up of 16 amino acids. Trimming removed 5 bases from V and 4 bases from J, with 20 bases in between. Germline assignment: CDR1 SGHTA and CDR2 FQGNSA. This CDR3 reads CASSGLGTTRGTEAFF. DNA of the CDR3: TGTGCCAGCAGCGGGCTCGGGACTACAAGGGGCACTGAAGCTTTCTTT.

In its sample, this clone is medium-sized. One end of the junction is discordant with germline, which a read error may explain. The chain is built from TRBV7-7 and TRBJ2-5, with 8 bases fitting TRBD1. Germline CDR1 and CDR2: SSHAT and FNYEAQ (reference sequence). The CDR3 sequence is 14 residues long. CDR3 nucleotide sequence: TGTGCTAGCAGCCCCGATAGGACAGGGGAGACCCAGTACTTC. Its translation: CASSPDRTGETQYF.

This sequence joins TRBV18 and TRBJ2-3; 7 bases are shared with TRBD1. The J segment lost 5 bases and the V segment lost 3 bases, leaving 8 bases of the junction unmatched. The CDR3 contains 15 residues. Per germline, CDR1 KGHSH and CDR2 LQKENI. The CDR3 loop is CASSPVGTEEDTQYF. The CDR3 coding sequence is TGTGCCAGCTCACCTGTCGGGACAGAGGAAGATACGCAGTATTTT.

The chain uses TRBV29-1 and TRBJ1-1; unclear D gene. Germline assignment: CDR1 SQVTM and CDR2 ANQGSEA. The V end lost 7 bases, the J end lost 3 bases, and 15 bases lay between the germline ends. The CDR3 contains 13 residues. This CDR3 is CSARTAGYTEAFF. In DNA, the CDR3 is TGCAGCGCACGGACGGCGGGGTACACTGAAGCTTTCTTT.

The genes are TRBV30 and TRBJ1-5, with 7 bases matching TRBD1. Germline CDR1 GTSNPN, CDR2 SVGIG (reference sequence). The CDR3 is 13 residues long. With 2 bases clipped from V and 7 bases from J, the junction kept 5 bases outside the gene matches. The CDR3 loop is CAWSRGQEQPQHF. DNA of the CDR3: TGTGCCTGGAGTAGGGGGCAGGAGCAGCCCCAGCATTTT.

This chain links TRBV10-1 with TRBJ2-1; D perhaps matches TRBD1 (5 bases). The V and J ends lost 6 bases and 9 bases respectively, with 9 bases between them. The CDR3 totals 11 residues. Germline CDR1 reads WNHNN; CDR2 reads SYGVQD (reference sequence). The chain's CDR3 is CASSQGGEQFF. The CDR3 DNA follows: TGCGCCAGCAGCCAGGGTGGTGAGCAGTTCTTC.

This clone showed up just a few times. The chain joins TRBV30 to TRBJ1-4, with D maybe TRBD1 (5 bases). The CDR3 loop spans 13 amino acids. The V and J ends lost 6 bases and 8 bases respectively, with 16 bases between them. Germline CDR1 GTSNPN, CDR2 SVGIG (reference sequence). CDR3 region: CACAGGVGEKLFF. CDR3 sequence (DNA): TGTGCCTGTGCGGGGGGGGTAGGAGAAAAACTGTTTTTT.

The chain employs TRBV27 and TRBJ1-1; TRBD1 aligns across 7 bases. V was clipped by 6 bases and J by 2 bases; unmatched bases: 3. This CDR3 comprises 13 residues. CDR1 MNHEY and CDR2 SMNVEV come from the germline V gene (reference sequence). DNA for the CDR3: TGTGCCAGCAGCGCAGGGGGTAACACTGAAGCTTTCTTT. The encoded protein is CASSAGGNTEAFF.

This clone was observed once. This chain uses TRBV10-2 with TRBJ1-5; D is perhaps TRBD1 (5 bases). Germline CDR1 and CDR2: WSHSY and SAAADI. CDR3 size: 15 residues. V lost 0 bases and J lost 7, with 13 bases in between. The CDR3: CASSESGGMDQPQHF. CDR3 coding DNA: TGCGCCAGCAGTGAGTCTGGGGGGATGGACCAGCCCCAGCATTTT.

This clone was counted between two and nine times. V is TRBV11-2 and J is TRBJ1-1; 8 bases line up with TRBD1. CDR1 is SGHAT, CDR2 FQNNGV, per germline. The CDR3 is 15 residues long. With 5 bases clipped from V and 8 bases from J, the junction kept 13 bases outside the gene matches. This CDR3 reads CASSTFLTGAGEAFF. CDR3 nucleotide sequence: TGTGCCAGCAGCACATTTCTGACAGGGGCGGGGGAAGCTTTCTTT.

This clone was picked up one time. The chain links TRBV9 to TRBJ1-4; possibly TRBD1 for D (5 bases). The CDR3 loop spans 14 amino acids. Germline-derived CDR1 and CDR2 are SGDLS and YYNGEE. V gave up 3 bases and J gave up 0 bases, with 6 bases separating them. CDR3 region: CASSATATNEKLFF. CDR3 nucleotide sequence: TGTGCCAGCAGCGCGACAGCAACTAATGAAAAACTGTTTTTT.

V usage is TRBV5-8 and J usage is TRBJ1-1, with D tentatively TRBD1 (5 bases). The CDR3 has 14 amino acids. CDR1 is SGHTS, CDR2 YDEGEE, per germline. V was trimmed by 3 bases and J by 6 bases, leaving 15 bases between them. DNA for the CDR3: TGTGCCAGCAGCTGGGCAGGGCCGGCGCCTGAAGCTTTCTTT. Residues: CASSWAGPAPEAFF.

This clone was seen a few times. This chain uses TRBV29-1 with TRBJ1-2; TRBD1 is a possible D gene (6 bases). CDR3 length: 13 residues. V lost 5 bases and J lost 2, with 12 bases in between. Germline CDR1 and CDR2: SQVTM and ANQGSEA. CDR3 residues: CSVQGGGNYGYTF. As DNA, the CDR3 is TGCAGCGTTCAGGGAGGGGGGAACTATGGCTACACCTTC.

The rearrangement links TRBV19 to TRBJ1-1; D is ambiguous. Germline lookup yields CDR1 LNHDA and CDR2 SQIVND (reference sequence). Trimming took off 9 bases at V and 5 bases at J, with 13 bases between the two ends. The CDR3 loop spans 12 amino acids. The CDR3 reads CASTGLGTEAFF. The CDR3 DNA reads TGTGCCAGCACGGGGTTGGGTACTGAAGCTTTCTTT.

The genes are TRBV28 and TRBJ2-7; a possible D gene is TRBD1 (6 bases). The germline V gene has CDR1 MDHEN and CDR2 SYDVKM. There are 14 residues in the CDR3. The V end lost 6 bases, the J end lost 0 bases, and 12 bases lay between the germline ends. CDR3 sequence reads: CASRSTGSSYEQYF. The CDR3 nucleotides are TGTGCCAGCAGATCGACAGGCAGCTCCTACGAGCAGTACTTC.

The rearrangement links TRBV7-3 to TRBJ1-1; TRBD1 agrees at 8 bases. With V trimmed by 2 bases and J by 1 base, 0 bases remained unmatched. The CDR3 spans 14 residues. The V gene's germline CDR1 is SGHTA and CDR2 FQGTGA. CDR3 region: CASSLQGANTEAFF. The CDR3 DNA reads TGTGCCAGCAGCTTACAGGGGGCGAACACTGAAGCTTTCTTT.

This chain uses TRBV30 with TRBJ1-2; D is uncertain. This CDR3 is built from 12 residues. The ends were cut back, 0 bases at V and 5 bases at J, with 7 bases in the middle. CDR1 and CDR2 from the germline V gene are GTSNPN and SVGIG (reference sequence). The CDR3 DNA reads TGTGCCTGGAGTGTAACAGAGTATGGCTACACCTTC. Encoded protein: CAWSVTEYGYTF. Supplemented by reference TRBV30 and TRBJ1-2, the full variable domain reads SQTIHQWPATLVQPVGSPLSLECTVEGTSNPNLYWYRQAAGRGLQLLFYSVGIGQISSEVPQNLSASRPQDRQFILSSKKLLLSDSGFYLCAWSVTEYGYTFGSGTRLTVV.

The chain combines TRBV7-6 with TRBJ2-3, with 10 bases that match TRBD2. The trim removed 4 bases at V and 9 bases at J, leaving 1 base unmatched. The CDR3 consists of 12 residues. Germline V gene data show CDR1 as SGHVS and CDR2 as FNYEAQ. CDR3 in amino acids: CASSSSGGTQYF. CDR3 coding DNA: TGTGCCAGCAGCTCTAGCGGGGGAACGCAGTATTTT.

V gene TRBV7-2 combines with J gene TRBJ2-7; 7 nucleotides align to TRBD2. This CDR3 is built from 15 residues. V trimming: 6 bases; J trimming: 6 bases; junction bases outside the gene matches: 14. Per germline, CDR1 SGHTA and CDR2 FQGNSA. CDR3 DNA: TGTGCCAGCAGTCCAGCCGGACTAGTGTTGGGCGAGCAGTACTTC. It encodes CASSPAGLVLGEQYF.

The V and J genes are TRBV10-3 and TRBJ1-1; 7 nucleotides match TRBD1. Germline V CDR1 and CDR2: ENHRY, SYGVKD. With V trimmed by 11 bases and J by 7 bases, 10 bases remained unmatched. The CDR3 consists of 12 residues. This CDR3 is CAVTQGMDEAFF. The CDR3 region has the DNA TGTGCCGTGACACAGGGGATGGATGAAGCTTTCTTT.

V is TRBV6-1 and J is TRBJ2-3; weak D call: TRBD1 (5 bases). V lost 4 bases and J 0 bases, leaving 11 bases between the germline ends. Germline loops: CDR1 MNHNS, CDR2 SASEGT. CDR3 length: 15 residues. CDR3 loop: CASSARTPSTDTQYF. The CDR3 region has the DNA TGTGCCAGCAGTGCAAGGACACCTAGCACAGATACGCAGTATTTT.

V and J are TRBV13 and TRBJ2-5; D possibly corresponds to TRBD2 (6 bases). Trimming cost V 3 bases and J 1 base, with 9 bases left between them. CDR1 and CDR2 from the germline V gene are PRHDT and FYEKMQ (reference sequence). This CDR3 comprises 14 residues. CDR3 protein: CASSLTGAQETQYF. CDR3 bases: TGTGCCAGCAGCTTGACGGGAGCCCAAGAGACCCAGTACTTC. The full variable domain, rest sourced from reference TRBV13 and TRBJ2-5, is AAGVIQSPRHLIKEKRETATLKCYPIPRHDTVYWYQQGPGQDPQFLISFYEKMQSDKGSIPDRFSAQQFSDYHSELNMSSLELGDSALYFCASSLTGAQETQYFGPGTRLLVL.